A single sample gave rise to the 13 T cell receptor beta chains below, sequenced in a study of identical twins. TCRdb fed the 5' RACE reads into MiXCR, producing one record per CDR3 protein. The repertoire holds 150,000 or so distinct CDR3 sequences, with around 3.5% as singletons. Sequenced sample: memory T cells sorted from blood. These receptor sequences come from a young man in good health.

This clonotype has ten or more counts. This chain connects TRBV4-3 to TRBJ2-1; 12 nucleotides match TRBD2. J lost 9 bases, V lost 0 bases, and 12 bases had no gene match. The CDR3 is 18 amino acids. Germline V gene data show CDR1 as LGHNA and CDR2 as YSLEER. The CDR3 spells CASSQDLPRLAGAVEQFF. The CDR3 nucleotides read TGCGCCAGCAGCCAAGACCTACCCCGACTAGCGGGAGCCGTTGAGCAGTTCTTC.

This clonotype was seen many times. J is TRBJ2-2 and V is TRBV29-1; 10 nucleotides align to TRBD1. Germline CDR1 and CDR2: SQVTM and ANQGSEA. This CDR3 is built from 15 residues. The V segment lost 5 bases and the J segment 3 bases; nucleotides outside the gene matches: 6. The CDR3 coding sequence is TGCAGCGTTAGACAGGGGGCTTTGGACACCGGGGAGCTGTTTTTT. Protein sequence: CSVRQGALDTGELFF.

This clonotype was recorded many times. The chain joins TRBV20-1 to TRBJ2-1; maybe TRBD2 (6 bases). Germline V gene sequence: CDR1 DFQATT, CDR2 SNEGSKA (reference sequence). The length of the CDR3 is 15 residues. V gave up 3 bases and J gave up 2 bases, with 14 bases separating them. CDR3 nucleotide sequence: TGCAGTGCTAGGGCCCTGGACTACCCCTACAATGAGCAGTTCTTC. Amino acids: CSARALDYPYNEQFF.

In this sample, this clonotype turned up many times. The rearrangement uses TRBV6-2 or TRBV6-3 and TRBJ2-1, with 9 bases aligning to TRBD1. J gave up 8 bases and V 5 bases, and 7 bases lay outside the gene matches. Germline V gene data show CDR1 as MNHEY and CDR2 as SVGEGT. CDR3 length: 14 residues. The DNA of the CDR3 is TGTGCCAGCAGTCGGGACAGGGTATTCGATGAGCAGTTCTTC. It encodes CASSRDRVFDEQFF.

This clonotype occurred many times. The chain uses TRBV12-3 or TRBV12-4 and TRBJ1-1; D unclear. V lost 4 bases and J 11 bases, leaving 14 bases between the germline ends. The CDR3 runs 12 residues. The CDR3 loop reads CASSSQSHGAFF. CDR3 DNA sequence: TGTGCCAGCAGTTCTCAGTCTCACGGGGCTTTCTTT.

In its sample, this clonotype was seen many times. The J gene is TRBJ1-1, the V gene TRBV12-3 or TRBV12-4; D remains ambiguous. The CDR3 loop spans 12 amino acids. V gave up 3 bases and J gave up 3 bases, with 5 bases separating them. The CDR3, as DNA: TGTGCCAGCAGTTTTTACGACACTGAAGCTTTCTTT. This codes for CASSFYDTEAFF.

This clonotype was counted between two and nine times. This sequence joins TRBV3-1 and TRBJ2-7; D remains ambiguous. Germline CDR1 reads LGHDT; CDR2 reads YNNKEL (reference sequence). The CDR3 runs to 13 residues. V was shortened by 6 bases and J by 4 bases, with 13 bases between the two germline ends. The CDR3 region is CASSPRNRYEQYF. The CDR3, as DNA: TGTGCCAGCAGTCCAAGGAACCGGTACGAGCAGTACTTC.

This clonotype has a count of ten or more. The chain has TRBV7-3 and TRBJ1-1; 9 bases line up with TRBD1. Germline trimming cut 5 bases from V and 4 bases from J; bases unmatched to any gene: 8. The CDR3 extends over 15 amino acids. Per the germline V gene, CDR1 is SGHTA and CDR2 is FQGTGA. DNA of the CDR3: TGTGCCAGCAGCCCCTCCGGGACAGGGCTCACTGAAGCTTTCTTT. This encodes CASSPSGTGLTEAFF.

This clonotype was seen at least ten times. At one end the junction does not follow the germline gene, possibly because of a read error. The chain employs TRBV11-2 and TRBJ2-3; a weak D match, TRBD2 (6 bases). The V gene's germline CDR1 is SGHAT and CDR2 FQNNGV. The length of the CDR3 is 13 residues. CDR3 nucleotide sequence: TGTGCCAGCAGCTACGCTAGGGACGGGAGTTTACATTTT. It specifies CASSYARDGSLHF.

This clonotype was counted many times. This chain joins TRBV4-3 and TRBJ2-2; unclear D gene. The length of the CDR3 is 11 residues. Germline V CDR1 and CDR2: LGHNA, YSLEER. The V end was cut by 1 base, the J end by 12 bases, with 6 bases between. The CDR3 DNA is TGCGCCAGCAGCCAAGGACCTCAGCTGTTTTTT. Its protein product is CASSQGPQLFF.

A note on this clonotype: A much larger clone differs from this one at a single base, so this may be a read error. This chain joins TRBV11-2 and TRBJ2-6, with 10 bases lining up with TRBD1. Germline lookup yields CDR1 SGHAT and CDR2 FQNNGV. The CDR3 has 19 residues. CDR3 bases: TGTGCCAGCAGCCCCTTTGACAGGGGGCTAGGCGGTGGGGGCAACGTCCTGACTTTC. It specifies CASSPFDRGLGGGGNVLTF.

Many counts were recorded for this clonotype. The chain is built from TRBV5-5 and TRBJ2-1, with D unresolved. The V end was cut by 4 bases, the J end by 6 bases, with 11 bases between. Germline CDR1 SGHKS, CDR2 YYEKEE (reference sequence). CDR3 length: 13 amino acids. CDR3 sequence reads: CASSPLLGNEQFF. The CDR3 nucleotides are TGTGCCAGCAGCCCACTTCTGGGCAATGAGCAGTTCTTC.

The chain has TRBV11-3 and TRBJ1-1; 8 bases are a match to TRBD1. This CDR3 region has 14 residues. Germline lookup yields CDR1 SGHNT and CDR2 YENEEA. Germline trimming cut 9 bases from V and 1 base from J; bases unmatched to any gene: 7. The CDR3 DNA is TGTGCCAGTCTCCGACAGGGGACGAACACTGAAGCTTTCTTT. This translates into CASLRQGTNTEAFF.